One and the same sample provided the 32 T cell receptor beta chains below, sequenced in a study of T cell responses to AZD1222 COVID-19 vaccine. Assay: immunoSEQ multiplex PCR; the TCRdb copy retains only in-frame clones and omits some. The table has about 63,000 clones, about 83% seen once. This specimen consisted of peripheral blood, obtained 28 days after the second AZD1222 dose. These receptors were taken from an adult who received the AZD1222 COVID-19 vaccine.

J is TRBJ1-6 and V is TRBV10-3, with 8 bases lining up with TRBD1. Trimming removed 7 bases from V and 6 bases from J; junction bases left unmatched: 5. Per germline, CDR1 ENHRY and CDR2 SYGVKD. CDR3 length: 14 residues. The chain's CDR3 is CAITPGQGNSPLHF. The DNA for the CDR3 is TGTGCCATCACGCCCGGACAGGGTAATTCACCCCTCCACTTT.

This clone showed up just a few times. This chain uses TRBV6-5 with TRBJ1-1; D may be TRBD1 (6 bases). Trimming took 7 bases from V and 1 from J, leaving 16 bases between them. Germline V gives CDR1 MNHEY, CDR2 SVGAGI. This CDR3 has 15 amino acids. In DNA form, the CDR3 reads TGTGCCAGCATCCAACCCGGGACACAGAACACTGAAGCTTTCTTT. Translating it yields CASIQPGTQNTEAFF.

The V and J genes are TRBV6-5 and TRBJ1-1; 7 bases are a match to TRBD1. From germline, CDR1 is MNHEY and CDR2 SVGAGI. After removal of 6 bases from V and 4 bases from J, the junction contained 8 bases not matched to a gene. CDR3 length equals 14 residues. The CDR3 spells CASSHGQASTEAFF. CDR3 in DNA: TGTGCCAGCAGCCATGGACAGGCGAGCACTGAAGCTTTCTTT.

The rearrangement uses TRBV27 and TRBJ2-7; TRBD1 is a possible D gene (6 bases). V dropped 8 bases and J dropped 4 bases, with 18 bases sitting between them. The CDR3 contains 14 residues. Germline-derived CDR1 and CDR2 are MNHEY and SMNVEV (reference sequence). The CDR3 loop is CASGSLGTPYEQYF. CDR3 sequence (DNA): TGTGCCAGCGGCTCCCTCGGGACACCTTACGAGCAGTACTTC.

This chain uses TRBV27 with TRBJ2-2; 8 nucleotides line up with TRBD1. J gave up 4 bases and V 7 bases, and 11 bases lay outside the gene matches. The CDR3 is 16 amino acids. Germline assignment: CDR1 MNHEY and CDR2 SMNVEV (reference sequence). The CDR3 DNA follows: TGTGCCAGCAAGGACAGGGATCTTTTAGTCACCGGGGAGCTGTTTTTT. This sequence encodes CASKDRDLLVTGELFF.

This chain uses TRBV5-6 with TRBJ1-2; D not resolved. V was clipped by 0 bases and J by 5 bases, with 14 bases between them. This CDR3 contains 15 residues. Looked up from germline, CDR1 is SGHDT and CDR2 is YYEEEE. CDR3 residues: CASSLEMEDRYGYTF. The CDR3 DNA is TGTGCCAGCAGCTTGGAAATGGAGGATAGATATGGCTACACCTTC. The full variable domain, its missing parts supplied by reference TRBV5-6 and TRBJ1-2, is DAGVTQSPTHLIKTRGQQVTLRCSPKSGHDTVSWYQQALGQGPQFIFQYYEEEERQRGNFPDRFSGHQFPNYSSELNVNALLLGDSALYLCASSLEMEDRYGYTFGSGTRLTVV.

The CDR3 DNA reads as TGCGCCAGCGGAACAGGGGGCCCTTATGGCTACACCTTC. This translates into CASGTGGPYGYTF. The chain recombines TRBV5-1 with TRBJ1-2, with TRBD1 identical over 9 bases. V dropped 7 bases and J dropped 5; count of bases not matched to a gene: 6. The CDR3 has 13 residues. Per the germline V gene, CDR1 is SGHRS and CDR2 is YFSETQ.

Of note for this clone: Other DNA sequences from this sample encode an identical CDR3 as well. The chain has TRBV18 and TRBJ2-5; D gene unclear. The V end lost 3 bases, the J end lost 4 bases, and 9 bases lay between the germline ends. Germline lookup yields CDR1 KGHSH and CDR2 LQKENI. This CDR3 has 13 residues. The DNA for the CDR3 is TGTGCCAGCTCACCCTCGGCTGGAGAGACCCAGTACTTC. Encoded protein: CASSPSAGETQYF.

In nucleotides, the CDR3 is TGTGCCAGCAGCCCCTGGGGGACTAGCGGCACAGATACGCAGTATTTT. Protein: CASSPWGTSGTDTQYF. V gene TRBV5-6 combines with J gene TRBJ2-3; 10 bases align to TRBD2. Germline-derived CDR1 and CDR2 are SGHDT and YYEEEE. J gave up 1 base and V 4 bases, and 6 bases lay outside the gene matches. This CDR3 contains 16 residues.

The chain recombines TRBV7-6 with TRBJ1-6, with 7 bases fitting TRBD1. This CDR3 region has 15 residues. From germline, CDR1 is SGHVS and CDR2 FNYEAQ. Trimming cost V 5 bases and J 10 bases; bases outside gene matches: 11. The CDR3 loop is CASSKQAGGGSPLHF. The CDR3 nucleotides are TGTGCCAGCAGCAAACAGGCAGGGGGAGGATCACCCCTCCACTTT.

The gene calls are TRBV6-2 or TRBV6-3 and TRBJ2-7; 10 bases align to TRBD2. CDR3 length: 15 amino acids. Germline CDR1 is MNHEY and CDR2 is SVGEGT. Trimming removed 2 bases from V and 4 bases from J; junction bases left unmatched: 5. The CDR3 sequence: CASSYEVGLAYEQYF. The CDR3 DNA sequence: TGTGCCAGCAGTTACGAAGTGGGACTAGCGTACGAGCAGTACTTC.

The chain links TRBV2 to TRBJ2-7; TRBD2 agrees at 8 bases. V shed 3 bases and J 1 base; nucleotides not matched to a gene: 5. CDR1 and CDR2 from the germline V gene are SNHLY and FYNNEI. CDR3 size: 15 residues. The CDR3 coding sequence is TGTGCCAGCAGTGATTGGGCGGGGGGATCCTACGAGCAGTACTTC. It codes for CASSDWAGGSYEQYF.

This chain uses TRBV18 with TRBJ1-3; no clear D. Between the trimmed V and J ends, which lost 5 bases and 0 bases, there was a span of 11 bases. The CDR3 extends over 15 amino acids. The V gene's germline CDR1 is KGHSH and CDR2 LQKENI. DNA of the CDR3: TGTGCCAGCTCATCGACTGTTGTCTCTGGAAACACCATATATTTT. It specifies CASSSTVVSGNTIYF.

Concerning this clone itself: The sample has other DNA sequences that encode this CDR3 too. This chain links TRBV29-1 with TRBJ2-1, with 7 bases aligning to TRBD1. Germline trimming cut 3 bases from V and 6 bases from J; bases unmatched to any gene: 2. The CDR3 covers 12 residues. The germline CDR1 and CDR2 sequences are SQVTM and ANQGSEA. CDR3 region: CSVERGLNEQFF. The CDR3 DNA sequence: TGCAGCGTTGAGAGGGGGCTCAATGAGCAGTTCTTC.

This clone occurred a few times. The chain couples TRBV6-5 to TRBJ2-1; no definite D call. Germline assignment: CDR1 MNHEY and CDR2 SVGAGI. The ends were cut back, 6 bases at V and 3 bases at J, with 3 bases in the middle. The length of the CDR3 is 11 residues. CDR3 in amino acids: CASRNYNEQFF. Written as DNA, the CDR3 is TGTGCCAGCAGAAACTACAATGAGCAGTTCTTC.

This chain uses TRBV5-4 with TRBJ2-5, with TRBD1 as a possible D gene (6 bases). Deletions cut 2 bases from V and 2 bases from J, with 10 bases between. In germline, CDR1 is SGHNT, CDR2 YYREEE (reference sequence). The CDR3 consists of 14 residues. DNA for the CDR3: TGTGCCAGCAGCTTCCGGACAGCTCAAGAGACCCAGTACTTC. It is translated as CASSFRTAQETQYF.

J is TRBJ1-2 and V is TRBV11-2; 8 bases line up with TRBD1. The germline gives CDR1 SGHAT, CDR2 FQNNGV. CDR3 length: 14 amino acids. V shed 3 bases, J shed 4 bases, and the junction held 4 bases outside the gene matches. CDR3 protein: CASSLARGPYGYTF. DNA for the CDR3: TGTGCCAGCAGCTTGGCCAGGGGGCCCTATGGCTACACCTTC.

This clone was found a few times. This chain joins TRBV29-1 and TRBJ2-1; 8 nucleotides line up with TRBD1. Germline assignment: CDR1 SQVTM and CDR2 ANQGSEA. The CDR3 contains 15 residues. J lost 8 bases, V lost 4 bases, and 13 bases had no gene match. In nucleotides, the CDR3 is TGCAGCGTTGGTGAAAAGGGGACAGGTGGTGATGAGCAGTTCTTC. This codes for CSVGEKGTGGDEQFF.

The genes are TRBV28 and TRBJ1-5; no clear D. This CDR3 is built from 14 residues. Germline CDR1 MDHEN, CDR2 SYDVKM. V dropped 2 bases and J dropped 4 bases, with 9 bases sitting between them. For the CDR3, the DNA is TGTGCCAGCAGTTTAGCTAGGGTTAATCAGCCCCAGCATTTT. Translated, it gives CASSLARVNQPQHF.

The genes are TRBV7-9 and TRBJ2-1, with a weak D call TRBD2 (6 bases). The V end lost 1 base, the J end lost 4 bases, and 14 bases lay between the germline ends. Germline V gene lookup returns CDR1 SEHNR and CDR2 FQNEAQ (reference sequence). The CDR3 length is 16 residues. The CDR3 here is CASSLGARSGYNEQFF. In DNA form, the CDR3 reads TGTGCCAGCAGCTTAGGAGCGAGGAGCGGGTACAATGAGCAGTTCTTC.

This clone occurred a few times. The rearrangement joins TRBV29-1 to TRBJ2-1; 9 positions agree with TRBD2. This CDR3 has 17 residues. V lost 4 bases to trimming and J lost 7 bases; unmatched junction nucleotides: 17. CDR1 and CDR2 (germline): SQVTM, ANQGSEA. As DNA, the CDR3 is TGCAGCGTTGTTTTTGCGGGGGGGTATATGGCAAGAAATGAGCAGTTCTTC. This translates into CSVVFAGGYMARNEQFF.

This clone was observed a single time. The V gene is TRBV6-2 or TRBV6-3, the J gene TRBJ2-7, with D uncertain. The CDR3 is 14 amino acids. V shed 2 bases and J shed 2 bases, with 10 bases lying between them. Per the germline V gene, CDR1 is MNHEY and CDR2 is SVGEGT. The CDR3 bases are TGTGCCAGCAGTTACGGCCCTGGGACCTACGAGCAGTACTTC. Protein: CASSYGPGTYEQYF.

This chain uses TRBV18 with TRBJ2-7; TRBD1 matches 9 bases. CDR3 size: 15 residues. V was clipped by 3 bases and J by 2 bases; unmatched bases: 5. Germline assignment: CDR1 KGHSH and CDR2 LQKENI. This CDR3 reads CASSPWDRDTYEQYF. The CDR3 DNA reads TGTGCCAGCTCACCTTGGGACAGGGACACCTACGAGCAGTACTTC.

The chain joins TRBV19 to TRBJ1-5; TRBD1 matches 7 bases. The CDR3 runs 15 residues. Germline trimming cut 10 bases from V and 0 bases from J; bases unmatched to any gene: 9. CDR1 LNHDA and CDR2 SQIVND come from the germline V gene (reference sequence). CDR3 region: CATGTDGYSNQPQHF. The CDR3 nucleotides are TGTGCCACCGGGACAGATGGTTATAGCAATCAGCCCCAGCATTTT.

This chain joins TRBV6-5 and TRBJ1-6; no definite D call. Germline V gives CDR1 MNHEY, CDR2 SVGAGI. CDR3 size: 15 residues. The ends were cut back, 1 base at V and 6 bases at J, with 10 bases in the middle. The CDR3 region is CASSYFGVGNSPLHF. The CDR3 coding sequence is TGTGCCAGCAGTTACTTCGGGGTTGGTAATTCACCCCTCCACTTT.

This chain links TRBV2 with TRBJ1-6, with D perhaps TRBD1 (6 bases). CDR3 length: 16 amino acids. Germline V CDR1 and CDR2: SNHLY, FYNNEI. Deletions cut 3 bases from V and 3 bases from J, with 12 bases between. The CDR3 spells CASSEGAESYNSPLHF. DNA for the CDR3: TGTGCCAGCAGTGAGGGGGCGGAGAGCTATAATTCACCCCTCCACTTT.

This sequence joins TRBV7-9 and TRBJ2-3, with D tentatively TRBD1 or TRBD2 (5 bases each). This CDR3 contains 13 residues. From germline, CDR1 is SEHNR and CDR2 FQNEAQ (reference sequence). Trimming pared 5 bases from V and 6 bases from J, leaving 12 bases between. The CDR3 DNA follows: TGTGCCAGCAGCCCCCCGTGGGGGGATACGCAGTATTTT. Protein: CASSPPWGDTQYF.

The chain couples TRBV6-5 to TRBJ2-7; 7 bases map to TRBD1. The germline CDR1 and CDR2 sequences are MNHEY and SVGAGI. This CDR3 has 14 residues. Trimming removed 5 bases from V and 4 bases from J; junction bases left unmatched: 8. The CDR3 bases are TGTGCCAGCAGTCCTCGACAGGGTCGGTACGAGCAGTACTTC. This translates into CASSPRQGRYEQYF.

The chain has TRBV11-3 and TRBJ2-1; 10 bases fit TRBD2. The V gene's germline CDR1 is SGHNT and CDR2 YENEEA. With 1 base clipped from V and 4 bases from J, the junction kept 4 bases outside the gene matches. CDR3 size: 16 residues. This CDR3 is CASSLGGLARYNEQFF. The CDR3 DNA sequence: TGTGCCAGCAGCTTAGGGGGACTAGCGAGGTACAATGAGCAGTTCTTC.

V gene TRBV6-5 combines with J gene TRBJ1-6; D not resolved. The CDR3 is 15 residues long. CDR1 and CDR2 from the germline V gene are MNHEY and SVGAGI. The germline V and J ends were trimmed by 0 bases and 8 bases, with 11 bases remaining between them. The DNA of the CDR3 is TGTGCCAGCAGTTACTCGGACGGATTTGATTCACCCCTCCACTTT. This codes for CASSYSDGFDSPLHF.

This clone has a handful of counts. The chain combines TRBV2 with TRBJ2-1, with 8 positions matching TRBD1. With 0 bases clipped from V and 10 bases from J, the junction kept 17 bases outside the gene matches. Per the germline V gene, CDR1 is SNHLY and CDR2 is FYNNEI. The CDR3 covers 18 residues. Here the CDR3 DNA reads TGTGCCAGCAGTGAAGCGCTAGGGGGACAGGCTCACTCGATCGAGCAGTTCTTC. Encoded protein: CASSEALGGQAHSIEQFF.

The chain couples TRBV2 to TRBJ1-5, with 7 bases that match TRBD1. V lost 0 bases, J lost 0 bases, and 20 bases stayed unmatched. This CDR3 spans 22 amino acids. Germline V gene data show CDR1 as SNHLY and CDR2 as FYNNEI. The CDR3 DNA follows: TGTGCCAGCAGTGAAGCGCGCCCCTCCAGGACAGGAGAAAACTATAGCAATCAGCCCCAGCATTTT. Encoded protein: CASSEARPSRTGENYSNQPQHF.